Presented here are 20 T cell receptor beta chains from one specimen sequenced in a study of cytomegalovirus exposure and HLA in healthy donors. The PCR ran on 60 Vbeta and 13 Jbeta primers. The table came from immunoSEQ multiplex PCR; TCRdb's copy has only in-frame clones and leaves some out. The data hold 150,000 or so clones, with around 77% observed a single time. Source material: PBMCs. The origin of the receptors is a male donor in good health and CMV-seropositive.

The rearrangement uses TRBV20-1 and TRBJ1-3; D gene uncertain. Per germline, CDR1 DFQATT and CDR2 SNEGSKA (reference sequence). The length of the CDR3 is 11 residues. The V end lost 3 bases, the J end lost 3 bases, and 3 bases lay between the germline ends. This CDR3 is CSASSGNTIYF. In DNA, the CDR3 is TGCAGTGCTAGCAGTGGAAACACCATATATTTT.

The chain couples TRBV28 to TRBJ1-5; the D gene is possibly TRBD1 (5 bases). CDR1 and CDR2 (germline): MDHEN, SYDVKM. The CDR3 contains 14 residues. V gave up 6 bases and J gave up 7 bases, with 16 bases separating them. The CDR3, as DNA: TGTGCCAGCAGGATGGGGGAGGTTCGGCAGCCCCAGCATTTT. Translating it yields CASRMGEVRQPQHF.

The gene calls are TRBV28 and TRBJ2-7; tentative D call: TRBD2 (5 bases). Trimming removed 4 bases from V and 4 bases from J, with 17 bases in between. The CDR3 extends over 15 amino acids. Germline CDR1 is MDHEN and CDR2 is SYDVKM. The CDR3 protein is CASSSPVGLRYEQYF. The DNA of the CDR3 is TGTGCCAGCAGTTCGCCCGTAGGACTTAGATACGAGCAGTACTTC.

A few counts support this clone. V is TRBV6-1 and J is TRBJ1-6, with a weak D call TRBD1 (6 bases). CDR1 MNHNS and CDR2 SASEGT come from the germline V gene. The CDR3 is 15 amino acids. Trimming removed 3 bases from V and 5 bases from J, with 11 bases in between. CDR3 DNA sequence: TGTGCCAGCAGTGAGGAACAGGGAGATAATTCACCCCTCCACTTT. It specifies CASSEEQGDNSPLHF.

This chain joins TRBV5-4 and TRBJ2-3, with 8 bases aligning to TRBD2. Germline-derived CDR1 and CDR2 are SGHNT and YYREEE (reference sequence). The CDR3 spans 13 residues. V dropped 1 base and J dropped 5; count of bases not matched to a gene: 0. The CDR3 DNA is TGTGCCAGCAGCTTGCGGGGGGGAGATACGCAGTATTTT. Protein: CASSLRGGDTQYF.

The chain joins TRBV2 to TRBJ1-1; the match to TRBD1 covers 8 bases. Losses at the gene ends were 11 bases for V and 7 bases for J; bases not matched to a gene: 12. The CDR3 length is 13 residues. Germline-derived CDR1 and CDR2 are SNHLY and FYNNEI. The CDR3 spells CASLGQGASEAFF. CDR3 sequence (DNA): TGTGCCTCCCTTGGGCAGGGGGCGAGTGAAGCTTTCTTT.

The chain links TRBV10-3 to TRBJ2-3; TRBD1 matches 9 bases. The CDR3 is 15 residues long. From germline, CDR1 is ENHRY and CDR2 SYGVKD. The ends lost 3 bases at V and 5 bases at J; junction bases unmatched: 6. CDR3 loop: CAISEGTGWEDTQYF. The DNA of the CDR3 is TGTGCCATCAGTGAAGGGACAGGGTGGGAAGATACGCAGTATTTT.

The chain joins TRBV21-1 to TRBJ1-1. TRBV21-1 is flagged as a pseudogene. This CDR3 contains 15 residues. DNA for the CDR3: TGTGCCAGCAGCAAAGAGGAGGGGCTAGGGACTGAAGCTTTCTTT. Translation: CASSKEEGLGTEAFF.

The V and J genes are TRBV28 and TRBJ2-2, with D perhaps matching TRBD1 (6 bases). Trimming left V 6 bases short and J 8 bases short, with 16 bases between. Germline values: CDR1 MDHEN, CDR2 SYDVKM. The CDR3 has 14 amino acids. Written as DNA, the CDR3 is TGTGCCAGCAGGGGGGCACTGCCCAGGGGGGAGCTGTTTTTT. Translated, it gives CASRGALPRGELFF. Looking up the rest from reference TRBV28 and TRBJ2-2 gives the full variable domain: DVKVTQSSRYLVKRTGEKVFLECVQDMDHENMFWYRQDPGLGLRLIYFSYDVKMKEKGDIPEGYSVSREKKERFSLILESASTNQTSMYLCASRGALPRGELFFGEGSRLTVL.

The V and J genes are TRBV15 and TRBJ2-6, with TRBD2 identical over 7 bases. The germline V gene has CDR1 LNHNV and CDR2 YYDKDF (reference sequence). Trimming removed 1 base from V and 2 bases from J; junction bases left unmatched: 2. The CDR3 spans 16 residues. DNA of the CDR3: TGTGCCACCAGCAGAGGGGGGGGAGCTGGGGCCAACGTCCTGACTTTC. It specifies CATSRGGGAGANVLTF.

The chain has TRBV29-1 and TRBJ2-1; TRBD2 aligns across 9 bases. CDR3 length equals 14 residues. Trimming cost V 5 bases and J 5 bases; bases outside gene matches: 7. Germline V gene lookup returns CDR1 SQVTM and CDR2 ANQGSEA. The CDR3 DNA reads as TGCAGCGTTAGCGGGGGGTACGGGAACAATGAGCAGTTCTTC. Translating it yields CSVSGGYGNNEQFF.

This chain joins TRBV19 and TRBJ2-6; TRBD2 is a possible D gene (6 bases). The CDR3 is 15 residues long. Trimming shortened V by 9 bases and J by 0 bases, and 12 bases separated the two germline ends. The germline gives CDR1 LNHDA, CDR2 SQIVND (reference sequence). This CDR3 reads CASGRGVSGANVLTF. The DNA of the CDR3 is TGTGCCAGCGGGAGAGGAGTCTCTGGGGCCAACGTCCTGACTTTC.

V usage is TRBV18 and J usage is TRBJ1-5, with 7 bases lining up with TRBD1. The ends lost 2 bases at V and 6 bases at J; junction bases unmatched: 4. In germline, CDR1 is KGHSH, CDR2 LQKENI. CDR3 length equals 14 residues. The CDR3 DNA reads TGTGCCAGCTCACCAACAGGGGATGGTCAGCCCCAGCATTTT. Translating it yields CASSPTGDGQPQHF. Using reference TRBV18 and TRBJ1-5 for the parts outside the CDR3, the full variable domain is NAGVMQNPRHLVRRRGQEARLRCSPMKGHSHVYWYRQLPEEGLKFMVYLQKENIIDESGMPKERFSAEFPKEGPSILRIQQVVRGDSAAYFCASSPTGDGQPQHFGDGTRLSIL.

This clone was recorded at least ten times. This chain joins TRBV7-9 and TRBJ1-1, with TRBD1 as a possible D gene (6 bases). V lost 5 bases, J lost 5 bases, and 30 bases lay in between. This CDR3 contains 19 residues. Germline values: CDR1 SEHNR, CDR2 FQNEAQ (reference sequence). The CDR3 DNA sequence: TGTGCCAGCAGCCCACTCAGAGAGGGCAGGGGAAGAGTATGGACTGAAGCTTTCTTT. Protein product: CASSPLREGRGRVWTEAFF.

The chain combines TRBV25-1 with TRBJ1-5; no clear D gene. This CDR3 comprises 16 residues. Germline V lookup: CDR1 MGHDK, CDR2 SYGVNS. V lost 5 bases to trimming and J lost 3 bases, with 17 bases between them. The CDR3, as DNA: TGTGCCAGCAGTCCCCCGCGCACTCTACCCAATCAGCCCCAGCATTTT. It translates to CASSPPRTLPNQPQHF.

This clone was detected only once. The gene calls are TRBV29-1 and TRBJ2-1, with TRBD2 as a possible D gene (5 bases). Germline loops: CDR1 SQVTM, CDR2 ANQGSEA. The V gene lost 4 bases and the J gene lost 9 bases, with 7 bases spanning the gap. There are 10 residues in the CDR3. In DNA, the CDR3 is TGCAGCGTTGGCGGGTTTGAGCAGTTCTTC. It codes for CSVGGFEQFF.

The chain uses TRBV30 and TRBJ2-5, with 7 bases identical to TRBD1. Per the germline V gene, CDR1 is GTSNPN and CDR2 is SVGIG (reference sequence). The CDR3 is made up of 14 amino acids. Trimming at V came to 6 bases and at J to 5 bases, leaving 12 bases not matched to a gene. As DNA, the CDR3 is TGTGCCTGTGATATAGGGGGCGCGAGGGAGACCCAGTACTTC. This translates into CACDIGGARETQYF.

J is TRBJ1-4 and V is TRBV28; TRBD1 matches at 7 bases. Germline CDR1 MDHEN, CDR2 SYDVKM. The CDR3 contains 15 residues. J gave up 3 bases and V 3 bases, and 4 bases lay outside the gene matches. The CDR3 region has the DNA TGTGCCAGCAGTTTTCCCGGGACAGCTAATGAAAAACTGTTTTTT. This encodes CASSFPGTANEKLFF.

V gene TRBV28 combines with J gene TRBJ1-4; D gene unclear. V was trimmed by 8 bases and J by 5 bases, leaving 9 bases between them. Looked up from germline, CDR1 is MDHEN and CDR2 is SYDVKM. The CDR3 has 12 amino acids. The CDR3: CASRGANEKLFF. The CDR3 bases are TGTGCCAGCCGAGGAGCAAATGAAAAACTGTTTTTT.

V usage is TRBV28 and J usage is TRBJ1-2; 7 bases are shared with TRBD1. From germline, CDR1 is MDHEN and CDR2 SYDVKM. CDR3 length: 14 amino acids. J lost 5 bases, V lost 6 bases, and 9 bases had no gene match. The CDR3 nucleotides are TGTGCCAGCAGGATGGGGACAGCCGATTATGGCTACACCTTC. Its translation: CASRMGTADYGYTF.